These 15 T cell receptor beta chains share one sample of origin, sequenced in a study of T cell repertoires in cytomegalovirus infection. TCRdb reprocessed the reads via MiXCR and lists one record per CDR3 protein. The top ten clones hold roughly 9% of a sample with about 400,000 distinct CDR3 sequences, over 15% of them seen once. The specimen was PBMCs. The receptor set was obtained from a human donor in good health (CMV status not recorded). Some clones in this sample may be carry-over from other donors' samples.

This clonotype was counted at least ten times. This chain uses TRBV7-2 with TRBJ1-4; tentatively, D is TRBD1 (6 bases). Germline assignment: CDR1 SGHTA and CDR2 FQGNSA. This CDR3 is built from 13 residues. Trimming removed 4 bases at V and 12 bases at J, with 15 bases between. As DNA, the CDR3 is TGTGCCAGCAGCTCCACGGGGGGGCGGCAACTGTTTTTT. It is translated as CASSSTGGRQLFF.

The chain couples TRBV2 to TRBJ1-2; D may be TRBD1 (5 bases). The CDR3 covers 13 residues. V was shortened by 7 bases and J by 8 bases, with 17 bases between the two germline ends. From germline, CDR1 is SNHLY and CDR2 FYNNEI. The CDR3 region has the DNA TGTGCCAGCACTTTAGACAGTACCCCCGGCTACACCTTC. It is translated as CASTLDSTPGYTF.

The table lists this clonotype with a few counts. The chain links TRBV28 to TRBJ1-1; D is unresolved. The CDR3 consists of 12 residues. The germline V gene has CDR1 MDHEN and CDR2 SYDVKM. The V gene lost 8 bases and the J gene lost 1 base, with 8 bases spanning the gap. The CDR3 DNA follows: TGTGCCAGCCGCCTATGGAACACTGAAGCTTTCTTT. This gives the protein CASRLWNTEAFF.

This clonotype was found a few times. The rearrangement joins TRBV6-5 to TRBJ1-1; D not certain. The CDR3 length is 13 residues. The germline CDR1 and CDR2 sequences are MNHEY and SVGAGI. V was pared by 3 bases and J by 3 bases, with 8 bases between. DNA for the CDR3: TGTGCCAGCAGTTATACAGTTGACACTGAAGCTTTCTTT. The encoded protein is CASSYTVDTEAFF.

This clonotype was observed many times. The V call is TRBV7-2, the J call TRBJ2-3; 12 bases fit TRBD2. Losses at the gene ends were 5 bases for V and 7 bases for J; bases not matched to a gene: 4. The CDR3 runs to 14 residues. CDR1 and CDR2 (germline): SGHTA, FQGNSA. This CDR3 reads CASSRLAGENTQYF. DNA of the CDR3: TGTGCCAGCAGCCGACTAGCGGGAGAAAATACGCAGTATTTT. The full variable domain, its missing parts supplied by reference TRBV7-2 and TRBJ2-3, is GAGVSQSPSNKVTEKGKDVELRCDPISGHTALYWYRQSLGQGLEFLIYFQGNSAPDKSGLPSDRFSAERTGGSVSTLTIQRTQQEDSAVYLCASSRLAGENTQYFGPGTRLTVL.

V usage is TRBV19 and J usage is TRBJ2-6; TRBD2 might be the D (5 bases). Deletions cut 7 bases from V and 0 bases from J, with 19 bases between. This CDR3 has 18 amino acids. Germline V gene lookup returns CDR1 LNHDA and CDR2 SQIVND (reference sequence). In nucleotides, the CDR3 is TGTGCCAGTAACCGTCGCGGGCTGACACCCTCTGGGGCCAACGTCCTGACTTTC. Its translation is CASNRRGLTPSGANVLTF.

This clonotype appeared a single time. The J gene is TRBJ2-1, the V gene TRBV20-1; a possible D gene is TRBD2 (7 bases). The V end lost 5 bases, the J end lost 7 bases, and 24 bases lay between the germline ends. Germline V gives CDR1 DFQATT, CDR2 SNEGSKA (reference sequence). This CDR3 has 16 amino acids. DNA of the CDR3: TGCAGTGCTCCCTCTGGCGGGGGCCCCAGTAGGAATGAGCAGTTCTTC. It codes for CSAPSGGGPSRNEQFF.

Many counts were recorded for this clonotype. The chain uses TRBV7-7 and TRBJ2-1, with 11 bases fitting TRBD2. The CDR3 spans 14 residues. Trimming cost V 3 bases and J 11 bases; bases outside gene matches: 6. Germline V gene sequence: CDR1 SSHAT, CDR2 FNYEAQ (reference sequence). In DNA, the CDR3 is TGTGCCAGCAGCTTGGGGACTAGCGGTCTTAAGCAGTTCTTC. Protein: CASSLGTSGLKQFF.

This clonotype was seen a handful of times. The rearrangement links TRBV4-1 to TRBJ1-1; D is ambiguous. The CDR3 has 14 residues. Germline lookup yields CDR1 MGHRA and CDR2 YSYEKL. Trimming took off 1 base at V and 4 bases at J, with 10 bases between the two ends. The CDR3 sequence is CASSQGLQPTEAFF. The CDR3 DNA reads as TGCGCCAGCAGCCAAGGGTTACAACCCACTGAAGCTTTCTTT.

This clonotype was seen ten or more times. V and J are TRBV4-3 and TRBJ1-5; D is unresolved. The CDR3 is made up of 14 amino acids. Germline CDR1 reads LGHNA; CDR2 reads YSLEER. V lost 0 bases to trimming and J lost 4 bases, with 7 bases between them. The DNA of the CDR3 is TGCGCCAGCAGCCAAGATCTCACTAATCAGCCCCAGCATTTT. It encodes CASSQDLTNQPQHF.

The V gene is TRBV15, the J gene TRBJ2-1; tentative D call: TRBD1 (6 bases). The CDR3 is 13 amino acids. Trimming cost V 9 bases and J 4 bases, with 13 bases left between them. Germline V gene sequence: CDR1 LNHNV, CDR2 YYDKDF (reference sequence). The CDR3 DNA sequence: TGTGCCACTGAGGACAGCCGATACAATGAGCAGTTCTTC. Translation gives CATEDSRYNEQFF. Full variable domain (outside the CDR3, taken from reference TRBV15 and TRBJ2-1): DAMVIQNPRYQVTQFGKPVTLSCSQTLNHNVMYWYQQKSSQAPKLLFHYYDKDFNNEADTPDNFQSRRPNTSFCFLDIRSPGLGDTAMYLCATEDSRYNEQFFGPGTRLTVL.

This clonotype has just a few counts. V usage is TRBV6-1 and J usage is TRBJ2-7; tentative D call: TRBD1 (6 bases). This CDR3 is 15 amino acids long. Germline CDR1 reads MNHNS; CDR2 reads SASEGT. The V and J ends lost 2 bases and 1 base respectively, with 12 bases between them. This chain's CDR3 is CASSEPGQGSYEQYF. CDR3 coding DNA: TGTGCCAGCAGTGAACCGGGTCAGGGGTCCTACGAGCAGTACTTC.

This clonotype was observed once. The rearrangement joins TRBV20-1 to TRBJ2-3, with 13 bases matching TRBD2. V lost 5 bases, J lost 0 bases, and 2 bases stayed unmatched. This CDR3 spans 15 amino acids. Germline-derived CDR1 and CDR2 are DFQATT and SNEGSKA (reference sequence). The CDR3 DNA is TGCAGTGCTGAGGGACTAGCGGGGAGCACAGATACGCAGTATTTT. Protein: CSAEGLAGSTDTQYF.

This clonotype was detected many times. This chain connects TRBV7-2 to TRBJ2-5; TRBD1 is a possible D gene (5 bases). Germline values: CDR1 SGHTA, CDR2 FQGNSA. This CDR3 is 14 amino acids long. Trimming left V 6 bases short and J 1 base short, with 12 bases between. Here the CDR3 DNA reads TGTGCCAGCAGGAACAGGCCCTTCCAAGAGACCCAGTACTTC. Translated: CASRNRPFQETQYF.

This sequence joins TRBV29-1 and TRBJ2-7, with 9 nucleotides matching TRBD2. There are 13 residues in the CDR3. Germline values: CDR1 SQVTM, CDR2 ANQGSEA. Trimming took 4 bases from V and 3 from J; bases not matched to a gene: 4. The chain's CDR3 is CSVGNSGGYEQYF. As DNA, the CDR3 is TGCAGCGTTGGGAATAGCGGGGGCTACGAGCAGTACTTC.